This TCR beta chain stems from a study of patients and donors after allogeneic stem cell transplantation. V lost 8 bases, J lost 4 bases, and 11 bases lay in between. This CDR3 spans 13 amino acids. Germline-derived CDR1 and CDR2 are SEHNR and FQNEAQ (reference sequence). Via MiXCR, TCRdb re-called the RT-PCR reads, giving one row per CDR3 protein. The repertoire has about 74,000 distinct CDR3 sequences, around 27% of them found once; the top ten carry around 27%. The material sequenced was blood, either unsorted or a sorted T cell fraction (not recorded which). The chain recombines TRBV7-9 with TRBJ2-2; D call uncertain. This TCR came from a human donor who was either an allogeneic HSCT recipient or a stem cell or donor lymphocyte infusion donor (not recorded which). It is not recorded whose cells these are; they may come from a transplant donor. The DNA of the CDR3 is TGTGCCAGCGCCGTAAGCGTCACCGGGGAGCTGTTTTTT. It translates to CASAVSVTGELFF.